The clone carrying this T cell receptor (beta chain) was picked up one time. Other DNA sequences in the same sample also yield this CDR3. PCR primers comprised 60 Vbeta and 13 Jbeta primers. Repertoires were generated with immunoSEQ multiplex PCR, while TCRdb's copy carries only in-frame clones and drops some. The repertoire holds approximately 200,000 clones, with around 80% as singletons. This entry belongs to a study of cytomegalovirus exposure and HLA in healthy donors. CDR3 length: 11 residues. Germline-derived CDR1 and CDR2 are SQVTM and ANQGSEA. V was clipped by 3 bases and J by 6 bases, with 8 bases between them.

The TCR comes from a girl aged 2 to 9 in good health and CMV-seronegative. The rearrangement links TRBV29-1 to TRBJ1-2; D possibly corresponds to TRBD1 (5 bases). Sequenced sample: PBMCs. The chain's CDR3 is CSVDGGNGYTF. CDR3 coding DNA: TGCAGCGTTGACGGGGGAAATGGCTACACCTTC.